This TCR beta chain comes out of a study of blood T cell repertoires in COVID-19. Study-level background: Researchers got acute and convalescent COVID-19 samples from the United States, Italy and Spain.

Method: immunoSEQ multiplex PCR; TCRdb's copy keeps in-frame clones and lacks some. The data contain 390,000 or so clones, around 87% of them singletons. V was pared by 3 bases and J by 10 bases, with 9 bases between. Germline V CDR1 and CDR2: LGHDT, YNNKEL (reference sequence). The CDR3 consists of 11 residues. The chain has TRBV3-1 (or the pseudogene TRBV3-2) and TRBJ1-1, with a weak D call TRBD1 (5 bases). Sequenced material: peripheral blood. The source of this sequence is a woman in her 30s with COVID-19, enrolled during active disease. The CDR3 loop reads CASSHGGGAFF. The DNA of the CDR3 is TGTGCCAGCAGCCATGGCGGGGGAGCTTTCTTT.